This T cell receptor beta chain was recovered during a study of human T cells and chemical hapten exposure (dated by TCRdb to the early 2020s). Background for the entire study: The libraries were sequenced as a pool, and the TCR yield per sample differed mostly because of small variations in library volumes within the pool. In alopecia patients, the study followed how the peripheral blood TCR repertoire changed in vivo over primary and secondary sensitization to diphenylcyclopropenone (DPC), a hapten. Both TCR alpha and TCR beta chains were sequenced from each blood RNA sample.

In this sample, this clonotype turned up many times. No cognate antigen has been identified for it. It has no much larger one-base neighbor in the sample; base qualities were not kept. V is pruned by 2 bases and J by 6 bases, leaving 13 bases of the junction without a gene match. In the germline V gene, CDR1 corresponds to SQVTM and CDR2 to ANQGSEA. The CDR3 numbers 16 residues from cysteine through phenylalanine. Left in the record is the CDR3 DNA by itself, 48 bases read in frame from the first base. The library was generated by 5' RACE. Instrument on record: Illumina MiSeq. During library preparation, unique molecular identifiers were attached to individual cDNA molecules so that TCRs could be counted quantitatively and reproducibly. The study's processing was this. A median of about 89,000 TCRs per sample was observed, with a range of 23,224 to 690,600. The Decombinator software suite was used to annotate the V, J and CDR3 of the TCR reads. Every sample was subsampled to the same number of TCRs (28,000) for the PS versus PT1 abundance plots. TCRs were defined as expanded if absent before sensitization and observed at least eight times at the 2-week time point. Through fastp at Q25 and MiXCR, TCRdb rebuilt clones from the public reads, retaining in-frame beta chains. Every entry covers one CDR3 protein and lists the most common genes and DNA from its rows. None of the V and J calls come from the authors' own analysis; TCRdb made them. This sample has some 78,000 distinct CDR3 sequences in its table, and about 8% of those were observed once. Around 2.3% of the sample is in the top ten clones.

General study outcomes and caveats: Repeated subsampling changed both the strength of the expansion versus patch-test correlation and the threshold at which that correlation became significant. DPC sensitization did not change how many TCRs were above 1 in 1000 frequency, and no evidence was found of alterations in global repertoire structure.

Total RNA was extracted from unfractionated whole blood that had been collected in Tempus Blood RNA tubes. About five healthy volunteers served as TCR sequencing controls and were bled at day 0, 2 weeks and 6 weeks. The rearrangement combines TRBV29-1 with TRBJ2-1; 7 junctional bases match TRBD2. This clonotype was obtained from a male donor in good health. CDR3 protein: CSVEWASGRMGNEQFF. The sequence in DNA is TGCAGCGTTGAATGGGCTAGCGGAAGGATGGGCAATGAGCAGTTCTTC.